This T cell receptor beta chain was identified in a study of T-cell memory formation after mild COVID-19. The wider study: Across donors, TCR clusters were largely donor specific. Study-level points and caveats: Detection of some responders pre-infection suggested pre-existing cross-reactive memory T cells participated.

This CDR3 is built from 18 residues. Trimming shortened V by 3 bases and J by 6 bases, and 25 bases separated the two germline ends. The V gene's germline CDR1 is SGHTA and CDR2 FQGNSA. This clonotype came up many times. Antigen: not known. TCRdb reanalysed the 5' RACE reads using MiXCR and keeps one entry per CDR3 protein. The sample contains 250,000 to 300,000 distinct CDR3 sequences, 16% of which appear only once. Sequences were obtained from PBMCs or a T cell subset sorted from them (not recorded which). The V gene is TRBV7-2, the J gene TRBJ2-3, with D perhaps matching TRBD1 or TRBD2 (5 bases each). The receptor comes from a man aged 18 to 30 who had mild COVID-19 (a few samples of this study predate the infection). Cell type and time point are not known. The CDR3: CASSLGVRPPPESDTQYF. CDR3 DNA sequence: TGTGCCAGCAGCTTGGGGGTGCGGCCTCCCCCGGAATCCGATACGCAGTATTTT.